This T cell receptor beta chain was sequenced for a study of siplizumab effects on memory and regulatory T cells. Whole-study findings and limits: To unstimulated subsets, only a minor fraction of alloreactive clones could be mapped. Unstimulated naive T cells seemed to show more diversity than memory cells did, and they also seemed to be among the major contributors to the alloresponse. Under siplizumab, alloreactive sequences traced to unstimulated CD4+ memory cells were significantly reduced.

For this clone: The antigen is unknown.

Germline V gene sequence: CDR1 SGHDT, CDR2 YYEEEE. CDR3 length equals 12 residues. The V gene end was trimmed by 4 bases and the J gene end by 11 bases; junction bases not matched to a gene: 7. Produced via immunoSEQ multiplex PCR; TCRdb's table is partial and in-frame only. The sample has around 82,000 clones; 93% are singletons. This clonotype was sampled from a human donor in good health. V and J are TRBV5-6 and TRBJ2-5; 8 positions match TRBD2. The sequenced material came from CD8+ T cells sorted from blood. The CDR3 nucleotides read TGTGCCAGCAGCGCGGGGGGAGATACGCAGTACTTC. Its protein product is CASSAGGDTQYF.